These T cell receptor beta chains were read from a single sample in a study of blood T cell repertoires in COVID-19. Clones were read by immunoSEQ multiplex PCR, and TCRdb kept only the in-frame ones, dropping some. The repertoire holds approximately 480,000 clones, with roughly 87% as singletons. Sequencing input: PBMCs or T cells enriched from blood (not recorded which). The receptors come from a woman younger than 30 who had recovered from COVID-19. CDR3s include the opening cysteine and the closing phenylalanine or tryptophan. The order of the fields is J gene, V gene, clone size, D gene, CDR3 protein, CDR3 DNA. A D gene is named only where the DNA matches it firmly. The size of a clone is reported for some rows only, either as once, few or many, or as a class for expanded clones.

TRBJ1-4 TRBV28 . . CASSLQWEKLFF TGTGCCAGCAGTTTACAGTGGGAAAAACTGTTTTTT
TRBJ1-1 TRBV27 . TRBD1 CASSLMGTGVILRNTEAFF TGTGCCAGCAGTTTAATGGGAACAGGGGTCATCCTTCGGAACACTGAAGCTTTCTTT
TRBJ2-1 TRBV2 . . CASSGGVAYNEQFF TGTGCCAGCAGTGGGGGGGTAGCCTACAATGAGCAGTTCTTC
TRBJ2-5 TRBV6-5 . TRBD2 CASSSSGGRGETQYF TGTGCCAGCAGTTCTAGCGGGGGGAGAGGAGAGACCCAGTACTTC
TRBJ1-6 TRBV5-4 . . CASSLRSPNSPLHF TGTGCCAGCAGCTTGCGCAGTCCTAATTCACCCCTCCACTTT
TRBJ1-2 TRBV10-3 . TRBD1 CAISDLQGGLLSYTF TGTGCCATCAGTGACTTACAGGGGGGGCTATTAAGCTACACCTTC
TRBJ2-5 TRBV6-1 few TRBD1 CASSEQDREVGTQYF TGTGCCAGCAGTGAACAGGACAGGGAAGTCGGGACCCAGTACTTC
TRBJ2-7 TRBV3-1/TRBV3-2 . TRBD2 CASSAGLAREQYF TGTGCCAGCAGCGCGGGACTAGCTCGTGAGCAGTACTTC
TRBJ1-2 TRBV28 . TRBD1 CASSLWGTGGFQGYTF TGTGCCAGCAGTTTATGGGGGACAGGGGGCTTTCAGGGCTACACCTTC
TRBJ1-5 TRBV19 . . CASSIVAGLVQPQHF TGTGCCAGTAGTATAGTAGCAGGACTGGTTCAGCCCCAGCATTTT
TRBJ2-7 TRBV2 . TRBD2 CASKGSSGASYEQYF TGTGCCAGCAAGGGGAGTAGCGGGGCGTCTTACGAGCAGTACTTC
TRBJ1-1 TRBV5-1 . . CASSLAGGGANTEAFF TGCGCCAGCAGCTTGGCCGGGGGAGGGGCAAACACTGAAGCTTTCTTT
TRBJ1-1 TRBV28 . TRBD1 CASSSLDRGNRAFF TGTGCCAGCAGTTCCCTCGACAGGGGGAATCGAGCTTTCTTT
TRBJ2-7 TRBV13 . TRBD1 CASSLVDRGYEQYF TGTGCCAGCAGCTTAGTGGACAGGGGTTACGAGCAGTACTTC
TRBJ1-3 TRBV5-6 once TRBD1 CASSFGTGTGGDTIYF TGTGCCAGCAGCTTCGGCACCGGGACAGGGGGGGACACCATATATTTT
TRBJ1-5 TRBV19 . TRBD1 CASSIQGVGPQHF TGTGCCAGTAGTATCCAGGGGGTAGGGCCCCAGCATTTT
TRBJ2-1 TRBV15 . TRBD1 CATHRGRVGSYNEQFF TGTGCCACCCACAGGGGCAGGGTAGGGTCCTACAATGAGCAGTTCTTC
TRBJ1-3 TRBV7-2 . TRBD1 CASSLGGTGSRNTIYF TGTGCCAGCAGCTTAGGGGGGACAGGGTCTCGAAACACCATATATTTT
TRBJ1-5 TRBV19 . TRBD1 CASSTLDRGDNQPQHF TGTGCCAGTAGTACACTGGACAGGGGCGACAATCAGCCCCAGCATTTT
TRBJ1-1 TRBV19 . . CASSNGLGNTEAFF TGTGCCAGCAGTAACGGACTGGGGAACACTGAAGCTTTCTTT
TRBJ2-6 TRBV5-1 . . CASSLEGASGANVLTF TGCGCCAGCAGCTTGGAAGGGGCCTCTGGGGCCAACGTCCTGACTTTC
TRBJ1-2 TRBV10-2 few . CASSELEALDYGYTF TGCGCCAGCAGTGAGTTGGAGGCACTGGACTATGGCTACACCTTC
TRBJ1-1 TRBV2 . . CASNIREVAPEAFF TGTGCCAGCAATATCAGGGAGGTGGCACCTGAAGCTTTCTTT
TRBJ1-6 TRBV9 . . CASSGERHQNYNSPLHF TGTGCCAGCAGCGGAGAGAGACACCAAAACTATAATTCACCCCTCCACTTT
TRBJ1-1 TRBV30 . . CAWSRVFMNTEAFF TGTGCCTGGAGCCGGGTATTTATGAACACTGAAGCTTTCTTT
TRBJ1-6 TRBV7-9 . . CASSLGGSSPSPLHF TGTGCCAGCAGCTTGGGGGGGTCCTCCCCTTCACCCCTCCACTTT
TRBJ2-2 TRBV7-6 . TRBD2 CASSLTSGGSNTGELFF TGTGCCAGCAGCCTGACTAGCGGGGGGTCGAACACCGGGGAGCTGTTTTTT
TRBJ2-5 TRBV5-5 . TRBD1 CASRLRLDREGTQYF TGTGCCAGCAGGCTAAGACTGGACAGGGAAGGGACCCAGTACTTC
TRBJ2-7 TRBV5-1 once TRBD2 CASSLVGLAGGSYEQYF TGCGCCAGCAGCTTGGTGGGACTAGCGGGGGGATCTTACGAGCAGTACTTC
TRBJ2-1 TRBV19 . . CASSIDTIGYNEQFF TGTGCCAGTAGTATCGACACCATAGGCTACAATGAGCAGTTCTTC
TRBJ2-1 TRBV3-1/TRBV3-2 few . CASSPTAYLANEQFF TGTGCCAGCAGCCCGACGGCCTATCTAGCAAATGAGCAGTTCTTC
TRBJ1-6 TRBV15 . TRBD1 CATSIRRPRTGPQSFNSPLHF TGTGCCACCAGCATTCGTCGGCCGAGGACAGGGCCCCAAAGTTTTAATTCACCCCTCCACTTT
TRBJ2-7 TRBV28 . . CASSPSDRTSEQYF TGTGCCAGCAGTCCATCCGACAGGACGAGTGAGCAGTACTTC
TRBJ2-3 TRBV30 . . CAWTVGARRDTQYF TGTGCCTGGACTGTGGGGGCGAGAAGGGATACGCAGTATTTT
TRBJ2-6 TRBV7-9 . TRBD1 CASSPWDRPGANVLTF TGTGCCAGCAGCCCTTGGGACAGGCCTGGGGCCAACGTCCTGACTTTC
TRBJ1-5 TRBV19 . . CASNFWGPNQPQHF TGTGCCAGTAATTTCTGGGGCCCTAATCAGCCCCAGCATTTT
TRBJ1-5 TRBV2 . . CASSERTVVQPQHF TGTGCCAGCAGTGAAAGGACAGTCGTTCAGCCCCAGCATTTT